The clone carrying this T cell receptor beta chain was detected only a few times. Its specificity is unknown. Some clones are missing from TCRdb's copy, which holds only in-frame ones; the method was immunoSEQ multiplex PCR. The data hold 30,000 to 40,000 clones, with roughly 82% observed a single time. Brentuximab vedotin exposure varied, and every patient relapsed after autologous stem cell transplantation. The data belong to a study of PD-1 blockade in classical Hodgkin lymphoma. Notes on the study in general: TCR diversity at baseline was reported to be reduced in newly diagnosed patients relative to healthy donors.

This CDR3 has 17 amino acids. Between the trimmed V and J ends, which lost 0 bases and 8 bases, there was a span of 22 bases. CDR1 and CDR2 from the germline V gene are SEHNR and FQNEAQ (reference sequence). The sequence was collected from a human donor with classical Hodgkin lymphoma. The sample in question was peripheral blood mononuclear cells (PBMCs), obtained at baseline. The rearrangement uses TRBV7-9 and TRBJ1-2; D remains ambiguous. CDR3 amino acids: CASSLARGPGAGRGYTF. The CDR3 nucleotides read TGTGCCAGCAGCTTAGCGCGAGGTCCCGGCGCCGGAAGGGGCTACACCTTC.